This T cell receptor beta chain was identified in a study of blood T cell repertoires in COVID-19 (TCRdb year 2020). General notes on the study: The collaborator samples originated in the United States, Italy and Spain and spanned the acute and convalescent phases of COVID-19. The material from the prospective study consisted of cDNA or gDNA derived from T cells, B-cell-depleted T cells, or PBMCs. The dataset comprised deeply sampled blood TCRbeta repertoires from subjects exposed to, actively infected with, or recovered from COVID-19. A freely available public database, intended as a resource for researchers studying the immune response to SARS-CoV-2, is where the repertoires were released. Samples came from the ongoing ImmuneRACE study (first 160 participants) plus 1,254 subjects from 6 global collaborators. The sample metadata nearly always contained a de-identified subject ID, COVID-19 status, age in years and sex. Where available, HLA class I and class II types were taken from metadata supplied by the sample provider and were not determined by assay-based typing. General findings and caveats noted by the study authors: Clinical and demographic metadata were provided uncurated, with the amount varying by source and participant.

Each collaborating institution followed its own protocols to collect whole blood in K2EDTA tubes. For TCRbeta analysis, collaborators shipped samples as frozen whole blood, isolated PBMCs, or DNA extracted from either of those sample types. TCRbeta CDR3 regions were amplified from genomic DNA using the immunoSEQ Assay, a bias-controlled multiplex PCR. The paper's processing steps were these. Nucleated cell counts per sample were estimated from amplification of reference gene primers within the assay. To quantify the absolute abundance of each unique TCRbeta CDR3 rearrangement, sequence reads were collapsed and filtered. For each sample, productive Simpson clonality was calculated by taking the square root of Simpson's diversity index across productive rearrangements. Sourced from immuneACCESS, this table was stored by TCRdb with only in-frame sequences that have V and J called. A share of the clones is absent; for the studies checked, an unresolved V gene accounts for under half, and the remainder has no known explanation. V and J calls and clone size are those listed in that table; D and trimming were worked out from the DNA. The sample profile shows around 260,000 clones; roughly 90% of them were found once. The ten largest clones represent around 0.84% of the sample.

As concerns this clone: The antigen this receptor binds is unknown. No base qualities exist here, and no much larger clone lies one base off it.

The clonotype originates from a man between 25 and 39 years old with acute or convalescent COVID-19. The material sequenced was peripheral blood.

In nucleotides, the sequence is TGTGCCAGCAGTTACGGGGCTAGCGGGAGGATGGGGACCCAGTACTTC. This is translated as CASSYGASGRMGTQYF. The chain couples TRBV6-5 to TRBJ2-5, with 11 bases aligning to TRBD2. The CDR3 measures 16 amino acids from cysteine to phenylalanine. The read is trimmed to its CDR3 DNA, 48 bases read in frame from base 1. For this chain, trimming is 2 bases at the V end and 7 bases at the J end, and the number of junction bases without a gene match is 9. The germline V gene gives CDR1 as MNHEY and CDR2 as SVGAGI.